This T cell receptor (beta chain) comes out of a study of T-cell memory formation after mild COVID-19. Findings and caveats of the study: Confirmation of SARS-CoV-2 specificity was lacking for second-wave clones peaking day 37. That cross-reactive memory joined was suggested by some responding clones appearing in pre-infection memory.

Researchers used 5'RACE with constant-segment primers to make TCR alpha and TCR beta cDNA libraries that carry sample barcodes and UMIs. One entry per CDR3 protein results from TCRdb running MiXCR on the 5' RACE reads. The sample has roughly 170,000 distinct CDR3 sequences, about a fifth seen once. V was cut by 7 bases and J by 2 bases, with 17 bases left in between. CDR3 size: 15 residues. Germline CDR1 is MNHEY and CDR2 is SVGAGI. To note about this clonotype: Its target is not known.

The chain employs TRBV6-5 and TRBJ1-2; D perhaps matches TRBD1 (5 bases). This TCR derives from an adult woman who had mild COVID-19 (a few samples of this study predate the infection). Cell type and time point are not known. What was sequenced was PBMCs or a T cell subset sorted from them (not recorded which). The CDR3 DNA reads as TGTGCCAGCAACACCCAGGGCAGCTTAAACTATGGCTACACCTTC. This sequence encodes CASNTQGSLNYGYTF.